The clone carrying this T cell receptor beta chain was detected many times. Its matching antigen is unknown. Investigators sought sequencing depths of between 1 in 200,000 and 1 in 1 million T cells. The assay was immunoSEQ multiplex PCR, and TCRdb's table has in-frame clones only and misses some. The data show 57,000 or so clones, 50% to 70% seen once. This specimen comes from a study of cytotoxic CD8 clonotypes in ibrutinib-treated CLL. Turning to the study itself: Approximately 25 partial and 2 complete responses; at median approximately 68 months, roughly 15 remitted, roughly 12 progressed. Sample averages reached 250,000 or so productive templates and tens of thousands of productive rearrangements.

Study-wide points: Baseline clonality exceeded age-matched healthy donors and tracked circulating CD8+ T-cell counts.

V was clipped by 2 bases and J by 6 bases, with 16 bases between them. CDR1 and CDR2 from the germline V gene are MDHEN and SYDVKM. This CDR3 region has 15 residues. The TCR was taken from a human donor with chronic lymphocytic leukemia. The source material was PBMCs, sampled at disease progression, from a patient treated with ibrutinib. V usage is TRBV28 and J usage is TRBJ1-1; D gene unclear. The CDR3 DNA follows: TGTGCCAGCAGTTTAGAAGCTTTGGCAGACGCTGAAGCTTTCTTT. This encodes CASSLEALADAEAFF.